This T cell receptor (beta chain) comes out of a study of OX40 agonist ivuxolimab in advanced cancers. Study context: Three partial responders included one hepatocellular carcinoma patient and two cutaneous melanoma patients. Findings of the study overall: Some nonresponders also had low normalized T-cell clonal expansion. Antigens targeted by the expanded peripheral T cells were not determined.

Only in-frame clones appear in the TCRdb table, and some are missing; sequencing was by immunoSEQ multiplex PCR. The sample includes nearly 60,000 clones, 75% to 90% seen only once; the top ten take 0.7% to 0.8%. Patients who had autoimmune disease history or got systemic immunosuppression were left out. The CDR3 is made up of 10 amino acids. V lost 10 bases, J lost 7 bases, and 8 bases lay in between. Germline V CDR1 and CDR2: ENHRY, SYGVKD. Worth noting for this clone: No antigen is known for it.

Material: CD4+ or CD8+ T cells sorted from blood, obtained in a trial of the OX40 agonist ivuxolimab. The source of this sequence is an adult with an advanced solid tumor such as melanoma, head and neck, liver or kidney cancer. The chain recombines TRBV10-3 with TRBJ1-3; D perhaps matches TRBD1 (6 bases). This CDR3 reads CATRGNTIYF. The CDR3 DNA follows: TGTGCCACAAGGGGGAACACCATATATTTT.